The 27 T cell receptor beta chains given below trace back to one sample, sequenced in a study of identical twins. TCRdb re-called the 5' RACE reads with MiXCR, one entry per CDR3 protein. The table lists around 510,000 distinct CDR3 sequences, roughly an eighth of them singletons, with approximately 1% in the top ten. This sample was shared with a second study, whose subject was yellow fever vaccine responses in identical twins.

Sequencing was performed on CD4+ T cells sorted from blood. The receptor source for this set is a woman aged 18-35 years in good health.

The chain carries TRBV6-4 and TRBJ2-1, with D possibly being TRBD1 (6 bases). The CDR3 runs 14 residues. From germline, CDR1 is MRHNA and CDR2 SNTAGT. V lost 3 bases, J lost 6 bases, and 12 bases lay in between. This chain's CDR3 is CASSDQGLSNEQFF. In nucleotides, the CDR3 is TGTGCCAGCAGTGATCAGGGGCTGAGCAATGAGCAGTTCTTC.

The chain has TRBV24-1 and TRBJ2-5; D not certain. Per germline, CDR1 KGHDR and CDR2 SFDVKD. This CDR3 region has 14 residues. V lost 3 bases and J lost 2, with 9 bases in between. CDR3 nucleotides: TGTGCCACCAGTGATCCGGACGGGCAAGAGACCCAGTACTTC. It is translated as CATSDPDGQETQYF.

The chain is built from TRBV20-1 and TRBJ2-3; D gene uncertain. Germline lookup yields CDR1 DFQATT and CDR2 SNEGSKA (reference sequence). Trimming stripped 6 bases from V and 3 bases from J, with 7 bases between. CDR3 length: 11 residues. CDR3 residues: CSARMTDTQYF. CDR3 coding DNA: TGCAGTGCACGGATGACAGATACGCAGTATTTT.

V usage is TRBV2 and J usage is TRBJ2-5, with TRBD2 matching over 16 bases. Per the germline V gene, CDR1 is SNHLY and CDR2 is FYNNEI. Germline trimming cut 5 bases from V and 2 bases from J; bases unmatched to any gene: 5. The CDR3 spans 17 residues. The CDR3 DNA sequence: TGTGCCAGCAGTACGCCGGGACTAGCGGGGGGGCAAGAGACCCAGTACTTC. Protein sequence: CASSTPGLAGGQETQYF.

The table lists this clonotype with a few counts. The V gene is TRBV5-1, the J gene TRBJ2-2; 8 bases fit TRBD1. The germline V gene encodes CDR1 SGHRS and CDR2 YFSETQ. The CDR3 length is 16 residues. The V and J ends lost 1 base and 1 base, in that order; junction bases with no gene match: 3. The CDR3 reads CASSLSQGVNTGELFF. DNA for the CDR3: TGCGCCAGCAGCTTGTCACAGGGGGTGAACACCGGGGAGCTGTTTTTT.

The chain combines TRBV7-2 with TRBJ2-3; D might be TRBD2 (5 bases). CDR1 SGHTA and CDR2 FQGNSA come from the germline V gene. Deletions cut 0 bases from V and 1 base from J, with 8 bases between. This CDR3 contains 15 residues. The CDR3 is CASSLAGSRTDTQYF. The CDR3 DNA reads as TGTGCCAGCAGCTTAGCAGGGAGCCGCACAGATACGCAGTATTTT.

This chain connects TRBV6-6 to TRBJ2-5, with a weak D call TRBD2 (6 bases). Germline assignment: CDR1 MNHNY and CDR2 SVGAGI (reference sequence). With 7 bases removed from V and 5 bases from J, the gap between germline ends came to 14 bases. This CDR3 has 13 amino acids. The CDR3, as DNA: TGTGCCAGCAAAACGGAGGGCAGTGAGACCCAGTACTTC. Its protein is CASKTEGSETQYF.

In its sample, this clonotype was seen a few times. CDR3 DNA: TGCAGTGCTAGAAGGGGAGAAATCCAAGAGACCCAGTACTTC. Translation: CSARRGEIQETQYF. The V call is TRBV20-1, the J call TRBJ2-5; D might be TRBD1 or TRBD2, each matching 5 bases. This CDR3 comprises 14 residues. CDR1 DFQATT and CDR2 SNEGSKA come from the germline V gene (reference sequence). Trimming left V 2 bases short and J 1 base short, with 11 bases between.

In its sample, this clonotype was seen many times. The chain joins TRBV5-1 to TRBJ1-6; D uncertain. The CDR3 totals 14 residues. CDR1 is SGHRS, CDR2 YFSETQ, per germline. V was shortened by 0 bases and J by 2 bases, with 3 bases between the two germline ends. The CDR3 bases are TGCGCCAGCAGCTTGGGAACCTATAATTCACCCCTCCACTTT. Translating gives CASSLGTYNSPLHF.

This clonotype has ten or more counts. The rearrangement uses TRBV7-2 and TRBJ2-1, with a weak D call TRBD1 (5 bases). CDR3 length: 13 residues. Trimming took 7 bases from V and 0 from J, leaving 7 bases between them. Germline CDR1 reads SGHTA; CDR2 reads FQGNSA. CDR3: CASTRGSYNEQFF. In DNA form, the CDR3 reads TGTGCCAGCACTAGGGGCTCCTACAATGAGCAGTTCTTC. Full variable domain (remainder filled in from reference TRBV7-2 and TRBJ2-1): GAGVSQSPSNKVTEKGKDVELRCDPISGHTALYWYRQSLGQGLEFLIYFQGNSAPDKSGLPSDRFSAERTGGSVSTLTIQRTQQEDSAVYLCASTRGSYNEQFFGPGTRLTVL.

This clonotype was counted at least ten times. The chain employs TRBV24-1 and TRBJ2-3, with D possibly being TRBD1 (5 bases). The CDR3 runs to 17 residues. Germline V gene lookup returns CDR1 KGHDR and CDR2 SFDVKD. V was shortened by 3 bases and J by 5 bases, with 20 bases between the two germline ends. CDR3 DNA: TGTGCCACCAGTGATCGCGACAGCTCAGCATGGGGAGATACGCAGTATTTT. The encoded protein is CATSDRDSSAWGDTQYF.

This rearrangement joins TRBV6-2 or TRBV6-3 to TRBJ1-1, with D possibly matching TRBD1 (5 bases). Germline V CDR1 and CDR2: MNHEY, SVGEGT. V was pared by 6 bases and J by 0 bases, with 20 bases between. The CDR3 sequence is 17 residues long. The CDR3 is CASRVGTAKTMNTEAFF. The DNA of the CDR3 is TGTGCCAGCAGGGTAGGGACGGCGAAGACCATGAACACTGAAGCTTTCTTT.

This clonotype appeared many times. The V and J genes are TRBV18 and TRBJ2-5, with D hard to call. The V gene's germline CDR1 is KGHSH and CDR2 LQKENI. Between the trimmed V and J ends, which lost 8 bases and 0 bases, there was a span of 7 bases. This CDR3 comprises 12 residues. The DNA for the CDR3 is TGTGCCAGCAGTCAGTACCAAGAGACCCAGTACTTC. This gives the protein CASSQYQETQYF.

The rearrangement joins TRBV7-2 to TRBJ2-3; no clear D gene. The CDR3 is 11 amino acids. Trimming left V 5 bases short and J 7 bases short, with 7 bases between. The germline CDR1 and CDR2 sequences are SGHTA and FQGNSA. Written as DNA, the CDR3 is TGTGCCAGCAGCCCCGATTATACGCAGTATTTT. Its translation is CASSPDYTQYF.

This clonotype was counted a few times. The rearrangement uses TRBV19 and TRBJ1-1; 9 positions match TRBD1. CDR3 length: 14 residues. Germline V lookup: CDR1 LNHDA, CDR2 SQIVND (reference sequence). With 5 bases clipped from V and 2 bases from J, the junction kept 3 bases outside the gene matches. DNA of the CDR3: TGTGCCAGTAGTCACAGGGGGCGAAACACTGAAGCTTTCTTT. It yields the protein CASSHRGRNTEAFF.

The chain couples TRBV27 to TRBJ2-5, with 7 bases identical to TRBD1. CDR1 MNHEY and CDR2 SMNVEV come from the germline V gene (reference sequence). V lost 2 bases, J lost 9 bases, and 18 bases stayed unmatched. The CDR3 has 17 residues. CDR3 bases: TGTGCCAGCAGTTTAAAGGGGGCTGCGACAGCCCGTGGGGCCCAGTACTTC. It yields the protein CASSLKGAATARGAQYF.

V and J are TRBV5-1 and TRBJ2-7, with 8 bases identical to TRBD1. This CDR3 contains 16 residues. Germline V CDR1 and CDR2: SGHRS, YFSETQ. Trimming removed 0 bases from V and 0 bases from J; junction bases left unmatched: 5. CDR3 loop: CASSLAGTGASYEQYF. For the CDR3, the DNA is TGCGCCAGCAGCTTGGCGGGGACAGGCGCCTCCTACGAGCAGTACTTC.

V and J are TRBV2 and TRBJ1-2; D not certain. This CDR3 spans 12 amino acids. Trimming removed 5 bases at V and 2 bases at J, with 6 bases between. Looked up from germline, CDR1 is SNHLY and CDR2 is FYNNEI. The CDR3 DNA is TGTGCCAGCAGTAAAGGGAACTATGGCTACACCTTC. Encoded protein: CASSKGNYGYTF.

This clonotype turned up a few times. This chain connects TRBV6-5 to TRBJ1-2; D unresolved. The CDR3 runs 15 residues. The V and J ends lost 0 bases and 2 bases respectively, with 10 bases between them. Germline V gives CDR1 MNHEY, CDR2 SVGAGI. The CDR3 loop reads CASSYSKQKNYGYTF. In DNA form, the CDR3 reads TGTGCCAGCAGTTACTCGAAACAGAAAAACTATGGCTACACCTTC.

The chain couples TRBV6-1 to TRBJ2-7; 8 positions match TRBD1. The CDR3 extends over 15 amino acids. Germline CDR1 reads MNHNS; CDR2 reads SASEGT. With 4 bases clipped from V and 4 bases from J, the junction kept 9 bases outside the gene matches. DNA of the CDR3: TGTGCCAGCAGTGCAAGGGACAGGTTAGCTTACGAGCAGTACTTC. Translation: CASSARDRLAYEQYF.

This clonotype has at least ten counts. This chain joins TRBV3-1 and TRBJ2-3; perhaps TRBD2 as D (6 bases). Germline V gene sequence: CDR1 LGHDT, CDR2 YNNKEL (reference sequence). The CDR3 runs to 14 residues. V gave up 4 bases and J gave up 5 bases, with 13 bases separating them. CDR3 DNA sequence: TGTGCCAGCAGCCCGAGGGGAGGTGGAGATACGCAGTATTTT. As protein: CASSPRGGGDTQYF.

In this sample, this clonotype turned up many times. V and J are TRBV7-6 and TRBJ2-1; D is unclear. Trimming cost V 2 bases and J 9 bases, with 8 bases left between them. Germline-derived CDR1 and CDR2 are SGHVS and FNYEAQ. The CDR3 covers 12 residues. CDR3 sequence (DNA): TGTGCCAGCAGCTTATTAAAGGGTGAGCAGTTCTTC. Translating it yields CASSLLKGEQFF.

This clonotype has a handful of counts. The V and J genes are TRBV2 and TRBJ1-1; D gene ambiguous. The ends were cut back, 1 base at V and 10 bases at J, with 19 bases in the middle. CDR1 and CDR2 (germline): SNHLY, FYNNEI. This CDR3 has 15 amino acids. The CDR3 reads CASSEVLIEAGSAFF. CDR3 bases: TGTGCCAGCAGTGAAGTGCTTATTGAAGCTGGGTCAGCTTTCTTT.

This clonotype was picked up a small number of times. The chain recombines TRBV20-1 with TRBJ2-1; D tentatively reads TRBD1 or TRBD2 (5 bases each). Per the germline V gene, CDR1 is DFQATT and CDR2 is SNEGSKA (reference sequence). This CDR3 contains 16 residues. V lost 0 bases to trimming and J lost 7 bases, with 19 bases between them. CDR3 amino acids: CSARDGRGPRGNEQFF. The CDR3 DNA reads as TGCAGTGCTAGAGATGGCCGGGGCCCGAGAGGGAATGAGCAGTTCTTC.

This clonotype has a handful of counts. The V call is TRBV12-3 or TRBV12-4, the J call TRBJ2-3; no firm D call. V was pared by 3 bases and J by 4 bases, with 11 bases between. This CDR3 has 14 residues. This CDR3 reads CASSLRRSADTQYF. The CDR3 DNA sequence: TGTGCCAGCAGTTTGCGTCGGTCCGCAGATACGCAGTATTTT.

This rearrangement joins TRBV24-1 to TRBJ2-1; maybe TRBD2 (6 bases). This CDR3 region has 15 residues. Deletions cut 3 bases from V and 5 bases from J, with 13 bases between. From germline, CDR1 is KGHDR and CDR2 SFDVKD. The CDR3 nucleotides read TGTGCCACCAGTGATGGGCAAGGAGGGAACAATGAGCAGTTCTTC. Translating it yields CATSDGQGGNNEQFF.

This clonotype was seen many times. The chain joins TRBV5-6 to TRBJ2-7; D gene uncertain. V was cut by 7 bases and J by 3 bases, with 8 bases left in between. This CDR3 is built from 11 residues. CDR1 and CDR2 from the germline V gene are SGHDT and YYEEEE. The CDR3 DNA reads TGTGCCAGCCGCAAGAACTACGAGCAGTACTTC. It codes for CASRKNYEQYF.